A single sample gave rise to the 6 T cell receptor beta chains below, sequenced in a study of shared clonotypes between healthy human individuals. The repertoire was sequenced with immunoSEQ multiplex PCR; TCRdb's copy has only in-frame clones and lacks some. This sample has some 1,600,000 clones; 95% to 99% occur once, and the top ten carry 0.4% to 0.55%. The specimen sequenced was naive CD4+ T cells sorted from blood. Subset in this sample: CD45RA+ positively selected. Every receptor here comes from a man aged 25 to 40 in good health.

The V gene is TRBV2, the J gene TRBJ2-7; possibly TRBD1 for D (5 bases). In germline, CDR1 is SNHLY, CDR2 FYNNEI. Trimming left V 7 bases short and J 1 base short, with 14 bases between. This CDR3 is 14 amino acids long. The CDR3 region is CASNPGRASYEQYF. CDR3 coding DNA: TGTGCCAGCAACCCCGGCAGGGCGTCCTACGAGCAGTACTTC.

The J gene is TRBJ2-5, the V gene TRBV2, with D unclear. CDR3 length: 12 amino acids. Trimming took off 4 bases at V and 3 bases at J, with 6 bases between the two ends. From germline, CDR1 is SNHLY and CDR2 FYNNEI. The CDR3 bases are TGTGCCAGCAGTGCAAACGAAGAGACCCAGTACTTC. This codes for CASSANEETQYF. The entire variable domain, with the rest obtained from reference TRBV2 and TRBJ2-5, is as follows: EPEVTQTPSHQVTQMGQEVILRCVPISNHLYFYWYRQILGQKVEFLVSFYNNEISEKSEIFDDQFSVERPDGSNFTLKIRSTKLEDSAMYFCASSANEETQYFGPGTRLLVL.

The CDR3 bases are TGCAGCGTTGAAGAACCCCGGGGAGGGAGACGGTTGGAGCAGTACTTC. It is translated as CSVEEPRGGRRLEQYF. The chain has TRBV29-1 and TRBJ2-7; 7 bases are a match to TRBD2. This CDR3 comprises 16 residues. Germline values: CDR1 SQVTM, CDR2 ANQGSEA. The V and J ends lost 0 bases and 7 bases, in that order; junction bases with no gene match: 15.

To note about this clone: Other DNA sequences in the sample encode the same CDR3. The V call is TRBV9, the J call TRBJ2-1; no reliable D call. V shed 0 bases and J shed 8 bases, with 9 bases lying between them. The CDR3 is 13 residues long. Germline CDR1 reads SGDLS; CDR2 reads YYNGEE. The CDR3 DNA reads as TGTGCCAGCAGCGTAGTTCTAGACCATGAGCAGTTCTTC. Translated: CASSVVLDHEQFF.

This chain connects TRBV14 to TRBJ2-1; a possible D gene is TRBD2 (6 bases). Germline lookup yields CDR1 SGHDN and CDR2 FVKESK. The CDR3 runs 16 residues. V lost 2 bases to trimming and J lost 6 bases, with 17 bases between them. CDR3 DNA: TGTGCCAGCAGCCAACTGGAGGGACTTCCAGGCAATGAGCAGTTCTTC. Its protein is CASSQLEGLPGNEQFF.

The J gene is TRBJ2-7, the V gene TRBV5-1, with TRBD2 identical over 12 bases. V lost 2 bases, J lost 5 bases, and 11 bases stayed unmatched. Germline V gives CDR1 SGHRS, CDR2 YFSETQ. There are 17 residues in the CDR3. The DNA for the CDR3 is TGCGCCAGCAGCTTCCACGGACTAGCGGGAAGTGGGCACGAGCAGTACTTC. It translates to CASSFHGLAGSGHEQYF.